The 26 T cell receptor beta chains in this list originate from one sample, sequenced in a study of a mutant IDH1 vaccine in newly diagnosed glioma. These receptors' targets are unknown. Assay: immunoSEQ multiplex PCR; the TCRdb copy retains only in-frame clones and omits some. The sample shows over 25,000 clones, around 77% of them seen only once. Documented time point: week 35, safety follow-up. Alongside topical imiquimod, each dose of vaccine comprised 300 ug of mutant IDH1 20-mer peptide. The sample in question was PBMCs, obtained from a glioma patient whose treatment included an IDH1 peptide vaccine. These receptors were collected from a woman under 40 with glioma. Some clones in this sample may be carry-over from other donors' samples.

The chain carries TRBV6-5 and TRBJ2-2, with D perhaps assigned TRBD1 or TRBD2 (5 bases each). The V gene's germline CDR1 is MNHEY and CDR2 SVGAGI. The CDR3 sequence is 14 residues long. The germline V and J ends were trimmed by 8 bases and 4 bases, with 14 bases remaining between them. CDR3 nucleotide sequence: TGTGCCAGCTTCGAGAGGGGAACCACCGGGGAGCTGTTTTTT. Its protein is CASFERGTTGELFF.

The CDR3 coding sequence is TGTGCCAGCAGCTTAGGACCGTACACAGATACGCAGTATTTT. As protein: CASSLGPYTDTQYF. This chain links TRBV11-2 with TRBJ2-3; no firm D call. Looked up from germline, CDR1 is SGHAT and CDR2 is FQNNGV. This CDR3 is 14 amino acids long. V was clipped by 1 base and J by 2 bases, with 7 bases between them.

The chain is built from TRBV28 and TRBJ2-7; D is tentatively TRBD1 or TRBD2 (5 bases each). Trimming removed 4 bases from V and 4 bases from J, with 11 bases in between. CDR1 is MDHEN and CDR2 is SYDVKM in the germline V gene. This CDR3 region has 13 residues. Here the CDR3 reads CASSSGPMYEQYF. DNA for the CDR3: TGTGCCAGCAGTTCGGGACCAATGTACGAGCAGTACTTC. Full variable domain (missing parts from reference TRBV28 and TRBJ2-7): DVKVTQSSRYLVKRTGEKVFLECVQDMDHENMFWYRQDPGLGLRLIYFSYDVKMKEKGDIPEGYSVSREKKERFSLILESASTNQTSMYLCASSSGPMYEQYFGPGTRLTVT.

V usage is TRBV28 and J usage is TRBJ2-7, with TRBD2 matching 10 bases. Germline CDR1 and CDR2: MDHEN and SYDVKM. The CDR3 length is 14 residues. The V segment lost 7 bases and the J segment 7 bases; nucleotides outside the gene matches: 10. For the CDR3, the DNA is TGTGCCAGCACTCGGGCGCTAGCGGGAGAGGAGCAGTACTTC. This gives the protein CASTRALAGEEQYF.

The chain carries TRBV7-8 and TRBJ2-4, with D unresolved. There are 14 residues in the CDR3. The V end lost 5 bases, the J end lost 6 bases, and 14 bases lay between the germline ends. Germline lookup yields CDR1 SGHVS and CDR2 FQNEAQ. CDR3 in DNA: TGTGCCAGCAGCCAATCGACACCGGGAAACATTCAGTACTTC. It specifies CASSQSTPGNIQYF.

The chain recombines TRBV19 with TRBJ2-7; 12 bases are shared with TRBD1. CDR3 size: 14 residues. The ends lost 5 bases at V and 4 bases at J; junction bases unmatched: 3. Germline-derived CDR1 and CDR2 are LNHDA and SQIVND (reference sequence). This CDR3 reads CASSGGQGAYEQYF. In DNA form, the CDR3 reads TGTGCCAGTAGTGGGGGACAGGGGGCTTACGAGCAGTACTTC.

This clone was observed once. CDR3 coding DNA: TGTGCCAGCAGCCCACTCACAGGGGGCGCCTTTTCCCCAACTAATGAAAAACTGTTTTTT. Its translation is CASSPLTGGAFSPTNEKLFF. V usage is TRBV28 and J usage is TRBJ1-4, with 9 bases aligning to TRBD1. This CDR3 has 20 amino acids. V lost 6 bases and J lost 0; bases outside the gene matches: 17. Germline V gene lookup returns CDR1 MDHEN and CDR2 SYDVKM.

This clone appeared once. The genes are TRBV10-3 and TRBJ2-3; D not resolved. The CDR3 runs 14 residues. Germline CDR1 reads ENHRY; CDR2 reads SYGVKD. The V end lost 6 bases, the J end lost 0 bases, and 10 bases lay between the germline ends. The CDR3 DNA follows: TGTGCCATCAGCAGGCAGCAGAGCACAGATACGCAGTATTTT. Amino acids: CAISRQQSTDTQYF.

Only one count was recorded for this clone. The genes are TRBV5-1 and TRBJ2-3; tentatively, D is TRBD1 (5 bases). Per the germline V gene, CDR1 is SGHRS and CDR2 is YFSETQ. This CDR3 comprises 16 residues. V was clipped by 3 bases and J by 0 bases, with 14 bases between them. For the CDR3, the DNA is TGCGCCAGCAGCTCCTTCCCTGGGGCCAGCACAGATACGCAGTATTTT. It specifies CASSSFPGASTDTQYF.

This rearrangement joins TRBV7-2 to TRBJ2-7; D is unresolved. The V gene lost 2 bases and the J gene lost 2 bases, with 7 bases spanning the gap. The V gene's germline CDR1 is SGHTA and CDR2 FQGNSA. The CDR3 consists of 13 residues. The CDR3 loop reads CASSLSGAYEQYF. The DNA of the CDR3 is TGTGCCAGCAGCTTATCGGGCGCCTACGAGCAGTACTTC.

The V call is TRBV5-6, the J call TRBJ2-1; 12 bases are shared with TRBD2. In germline, CDR1 is SGHDT, CDR2 YYEEEE. The trim removed 0 bases at V and 5 bases at J, leaving 6 bases unmatched. The CDR3 runs 17 residues. The CDR3 bases are TGTGCCAGCAGCTTGGAACTAGCGGGAGGCTACGACAATGAGCAGTTCTTC. It specifies CASSLELAGGYDNEQFF.

This clone showed up just once. The rearrangement links TRBV6-5 to TRBJ2-1; D unclear. The CDR3 length is 14 residues. The germline CDR1 and CDR2 sequences are MNHEY and SVGAGI. V dropped 0 bases and J dropped 10 bases, with 13 bases sitting between them. The CDR3 DNA is TGTGCCAGCAGTTACTCCAAGGGATTTGGAGAGCAGTTCTTC. Translated, it gives CASSYSKGFGEQFF.

By share of the sample, this clone is medium-sized. J is TRBJ1-2 and V is TRBV19; TRBD1 is a possible D gene (6 bases). CDR1 LNHDA and CDR2 SQIVND come from the germline V gene (reference sequence). CDR3 length: 13 residues. The ends were cut back, 11 bases at V and 4 bases at J, with 17 bases in the middle. The CDR3 protein is CASGDDSPYGYTF. CDR3 nucleotide sequence: TGTGCCTCAGGGGATGACAGCCCCTATGGCTACACCTTC.

The V gene is TRBV18, the J gene TRBJ2-7; D is unresolved. Trimming cost V 1 base and J 0 bases, with 10 bases left between them. CDR1 is KGHSH, CDR2 LQKENI, per germline. CDR3 length: 15 amino acids. CDR3 in amino acids: CASSPRVATSYEQYF. Written as DNA, the CDR3 is TGTGCCAGCTCACCACGGGTGGCCACCTCCTACGAGCAGTACTTC.

This clone was recorded a few times. This chain connects TRBV4-1 to TRBJ2-7, with 11 positions matching TRBD2. CDR3 size: 18 residues. The germline gives CDR1 MGHRA, CDR2 YSYEKL. Losses at the gene ends were 0 bases for V and 2 bases for J; bases not matched to a gene: 9. CDR3 sequence: CASSQDPGGLAVAYEQYF. CDR3 bases: TGCGCCAGCAGCCAAGATCCAGGGGGACTAGCGGTAGCCTACGAGCAGTACTTC.

The chain combines TRBV2 with TRBJ2-3; 7 bases are shared with TRBD1. This CDR3 comprises 15 residues. Looked up from germline, CDR1 is SNHLY and CDR2 is FYNNEI. Germline trimming cut 2 bases from V and 5 bases from J; bases unmatched to any gene: 7. The CDR3 here is CASSESLDREDTQYF. The CDR3 nucleotides read TGTGCCAGCAGTGAATCCCTCGACAGGGAAGATACGCAGTATTTT.

This clone was seen just once. This rearrangement joins TRBV2 to TRBJ2-3; TRBD2 matches at 9 bases. The V segment lost 3 bases and the J segment 4 bases; nucleotides outside the gene matches: 8. Germline V gene sequence: CDR1 SNHLY, CDR2 FYNNEI. The CDR3 runs to 16 residues. The DNA for the CDR3 is TGTGCCAGCAGTGAGAGTGGACTAGCGATACCAGATACGCAGTATTTT. Translating it yields CASSESGLAIPDTQYF.

The rearrangement joins TRBV27 to TRBJ1-1, with D possibly TRBD1 on 5 matching bases. The CDR3 is 13 residues long. Germline V CDR1 and CDR2: MNHEY, SMNVEV (reference sequence). With 8 bases removed from V and 1 base from J, the gap between germline ends came to 11 bases. CDR3 DNA sequence: TGTGCCAGCGGGCTCACAGGGAACACTGAAGCTTTCTTT. Its translation is CASGLTGNTEAFF.

The chain recombines TRBV5-4 with TRBJ1-1; a weak D match, TRBD1 (6 bases). The CDR3 is 15 amino acids. The ends were cut back, 0 bases at V and 0 bases at J, with 9 bases in the middle. Per the germline V gene, CDR1 is SGHNT and CDR2 is YYREEE (reference sequence). CDR3 DNA: TGTGCCAGCAGCTTGGGGACAGCCATGAACACTGAAGCTTTCTTT. This gives the protein CASSLGTAMNTEAFF.

This chain connects TRBV9 to TRBJ2-7; D not certain. The CDR3 runs to 14 residues. Germline V gene lookup returns CDR1 SGDLS and CDR2 YYNGEE. Trimming took 0 bases from V and 7 from J, leaving 14 bases between them. CDR3 sequence reads: CASSVGTAPWEQYF. The CDR3 DNA is TGTGCCAGCAGCGTAGGCACAGCTCCTTGGGAGCAGTACTTC. Based on the CDR3 plus reference TRBV9 and TRBJ2-7, the full variable domain is DSGVTQTPKHLITATGQRVTLRCSPRSGDLSVYWYQQSLDQGLQFLIQYYNGEERAKGNILERFSAQQFPDLHSELNLSSLELGDSALYFCASSVGTAPWEQYFGPGTRLTVT.

The rearrangement uses TRBV7-9 and TRBJ2-2; D is perhaps TRBD2 (5 bases). The V end was cut by 5 bases, the J end by 5 bases, with 12 bases between. Germline-derived CDR1 and CDR2 are SEHNR and FQNEAQ (reference sequence). The CDR3 spans 14 residues. CDR3 nucleotides: TGTGCCAGCAGCATCTCAACTAGTACCGGGGAGCTGTTTTTT. Translated, it gives CASSISTSTGELFF.

A remark on this clone: Sequence at one end of the junction differs from germline and may be a read error. The chain joins TRBV19 to TRBJ1-1; 12 positions agree with TRBD1. The CDR3 covers 17 residues. CDR1 LNHDA and CDR2 SQIVND come from the germline V gene (reference sequence). Written as DNA, the CDR3 is TGTGCCAGTAGTATTGGGACAGGGGGCTGGAAGAACACTAAAGCTTTCTTT. This sequence encodes CASSIGTGGWKNTKAFF.

CDR3 in amino acids: CASSESGTPYEQYF. Here the CDR3 DNA reads TGCGCCAGCAGTGAGTCCGGGACACCCTACGAGCAGTACTTC. The V and J genes are TRBV10-1 and TRBJ2-7; D perhaps matches TRBD1 (6 bases). Germline V gives CDR1 WNHNN, CDR2 SYGVQD (reference sequence). The V end was cut by 0 bases, the J end by 2 bases, with 8 bases between. The length of the CDR3 is 14 residues.

This clone appeared a single time. The rearrangement links TRBV7-9 to TRBJ2-7, with 15 bases that match TRBD2. Trimming at V came to 4 bases and at J to 3 bases, leaving 13 bases not matched to a gene. The CDR3 covers 19 residues. In germline, CDR1 is SEHNR, CDR2 FQNEAQ (reference sequence). Here the CDR3 reads CASSSFPGLAGGGVYEQYF. The CDR3 region has the DNA TGTGCCAGCAGCTCATTCCCTGGACTAGCGGGAGGGGGGGTCTACGAGCAGTACTTC.

Judged by abundance, this clone is medium-sized. V usage is TRBV19 and J usage is TRBJ2-3, with 12 bases aligning to TRBD2. The CDR3 contains 15 residues. V shed 7 bases, J shed 4 bases, and the junction held 6 bases outside the gene matches. Germline CDR1 LNHDA, CDR2 SQIVND (reference sequence). The CDR3 spells CASKVTSGSSDTQYF. CDR3 nucleotides: TGTGCCAGTAAGGTGACTAGCGGGAGCTCAGATACGCAGTATTTT.

The gene calls are TRBV7-9 and TRBJ1-3; D is uncertain. CDR1 and CDR2 (germline): SEHNR, FQNEAQ (reference sequence). V was clipped by 1 base and J by 4 bases, with 11 bases between them. CDR3 length equals 15 residues. The CDR3 reads CASSLVIGAGNTIYF. In nucleotides, the CDR3 is TGTGCCAGCAGCTTAGTTATTGGAGCCGGAAACACCATATATTTT.